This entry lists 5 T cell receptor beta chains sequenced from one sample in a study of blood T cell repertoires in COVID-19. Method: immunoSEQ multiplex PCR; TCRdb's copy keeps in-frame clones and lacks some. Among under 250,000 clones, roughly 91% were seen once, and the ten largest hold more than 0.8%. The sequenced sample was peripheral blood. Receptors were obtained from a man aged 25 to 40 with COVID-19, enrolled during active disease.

CDR3 coding DNA: TGTGCCAGTTCTTCAGGGGTGGGCAATCAGCCCCAGCATTTT. As protein: CASSSGVGNQPQHF. The chain has TRBV19 and TRBJ1-5; D is perhaps TRBD1 (6 bases). V gave up 8 bases and J gave up 2 bases, with 13 bases separating them. CDR1 is LNHDA, CDR2 SQIVND, per germline (reference sequence). This CDR3 comprises 14 residues.

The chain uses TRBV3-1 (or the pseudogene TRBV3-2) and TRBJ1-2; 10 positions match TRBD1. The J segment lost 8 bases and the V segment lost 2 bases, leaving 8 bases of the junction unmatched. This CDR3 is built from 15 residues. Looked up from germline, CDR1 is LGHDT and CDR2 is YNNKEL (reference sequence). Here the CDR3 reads CASSQTRTGGTGYTF. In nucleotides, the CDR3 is TGTGCCAGCAGCCAAACGAGGACAGGGGGGACCGGCTACACCTTC.

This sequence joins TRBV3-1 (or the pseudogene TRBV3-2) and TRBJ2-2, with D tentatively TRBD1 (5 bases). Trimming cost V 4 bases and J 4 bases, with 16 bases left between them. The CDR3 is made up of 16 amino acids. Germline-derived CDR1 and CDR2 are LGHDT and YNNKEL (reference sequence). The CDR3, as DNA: TGTGCCAGCAGCCGCAGTAGGGGTTCGGGCACCGGGGAGCTGTTTTTT. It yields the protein CASSRSRGSGTGELFF.

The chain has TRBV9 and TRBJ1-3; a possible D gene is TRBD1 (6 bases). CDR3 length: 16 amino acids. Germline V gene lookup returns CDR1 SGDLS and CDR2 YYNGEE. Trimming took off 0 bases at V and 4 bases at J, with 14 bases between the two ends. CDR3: CASSVDSRGSGNTIYF. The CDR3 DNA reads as TGTGCCAGCAGCGTAGACTCCAGGGGTTCCGGAAACACCATATATTTT. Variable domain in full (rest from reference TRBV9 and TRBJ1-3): DSGVTQTPKHLITATGQRVTLRCSPRSGDLSVYWYQQSLDQGLQFLIQYYNGEERAKGNILERFSAQQFPDLHSELNLSSLELGDSALYFCASSVDSRGSGNTIYFGEGSWLTVV.

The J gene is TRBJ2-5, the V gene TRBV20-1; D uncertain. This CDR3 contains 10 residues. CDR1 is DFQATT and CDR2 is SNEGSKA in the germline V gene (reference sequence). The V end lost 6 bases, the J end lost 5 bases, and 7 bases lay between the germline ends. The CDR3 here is CSAASETQYF. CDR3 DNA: TGCAGTGCAGCCTCCGAGACCCAGTACTTC.